This T cell receptor beta chain was retrieved from a study of CD8 T cells in Susac syndrome. V shed 7 bases, J shed 4 bases, and the junction held 9 bases outside the gene matches. This CDR3 region has 15 residues. CDR1 MNHEY and CDR2 SVGAGI come from the germline V gene. The RNA input was 0.5 to 1 ug, and it was reverse transcribed with random hexamers. Across 54 Vbeta and 13 Jbeta, immunoSEQ multiplex PCR amplified TCR beta CDR3. TCRdb ran MiXCR on the immunoSEQ multiplex PCR reads and lists one entry per CDR3 protein. The sample includes roughly 130,000 distinct CDR3 sequences, nearly 95% of them seen just once. From blood CD8+ and CD4+ T cells, TCR beta sequences were generated. Healthy donors formed controls matched for age and sex.

V and J are TRBV6-5 and TRBJ2-1; 8 nucleotides align to TRBD2. The clonotype originates from a human donor in good health. Sequencing was performed on CD4+ T cells from PBMCs. CDR3 coding DNA: TGTGCCAGCACCAGAGCGGGAGCAGAATACAATGAGCAGTTCTTC. Translation gives CASTRAGAEYNEQFF.